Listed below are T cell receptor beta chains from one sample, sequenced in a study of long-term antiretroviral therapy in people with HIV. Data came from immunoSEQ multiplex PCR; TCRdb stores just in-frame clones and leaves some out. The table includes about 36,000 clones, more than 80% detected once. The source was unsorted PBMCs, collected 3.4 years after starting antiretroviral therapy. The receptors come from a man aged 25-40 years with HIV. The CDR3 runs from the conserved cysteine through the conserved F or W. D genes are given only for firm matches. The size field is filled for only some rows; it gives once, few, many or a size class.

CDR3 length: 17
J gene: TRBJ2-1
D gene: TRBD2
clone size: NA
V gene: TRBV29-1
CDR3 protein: CSVPGLAANIAYNEQFF
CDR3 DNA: TGCAGCGTGCCGGGACTAGCGGCAAACATAGCCTACAATGAGCAGTTCTTC

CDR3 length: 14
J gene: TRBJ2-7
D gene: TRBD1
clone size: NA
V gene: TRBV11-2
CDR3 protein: CASSAGDRVYEQYF
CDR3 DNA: TGTGCCAGCAGCGCCGGGGACAGGGTCTACGAGCAGTACTTC

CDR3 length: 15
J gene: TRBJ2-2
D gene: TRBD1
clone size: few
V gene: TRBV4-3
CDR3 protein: CASSRQGARTGELFF
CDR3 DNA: TGCGCCAGCAGCCGACAGGGGGCTCGCACCGGGGAGCTGTTTTTT

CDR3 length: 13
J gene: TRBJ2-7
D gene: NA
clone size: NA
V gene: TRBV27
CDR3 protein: CASSLGLDYEQYF
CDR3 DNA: TGTGCCAGCAGTTTAGGCCTGGACTACGAGCAGTACTTC

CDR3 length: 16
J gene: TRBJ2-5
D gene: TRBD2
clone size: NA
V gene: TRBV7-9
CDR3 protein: CASSHGASGMSETQYF
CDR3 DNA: TGTGCCAGCAGCCACGGAGCTAGCGGGATGTCGGAGACCCAGTACTTC

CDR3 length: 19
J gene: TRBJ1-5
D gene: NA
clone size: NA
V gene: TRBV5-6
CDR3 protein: CASSLLLRTPPASNQPQHF
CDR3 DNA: TGTGCCAGCAGCTTGTTATTGAGGACGCCCCCCGCCAGCAATCAGCCCCAGCATTTT

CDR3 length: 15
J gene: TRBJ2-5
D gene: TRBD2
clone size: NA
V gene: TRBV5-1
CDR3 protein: CASTPGTSGRETQYF
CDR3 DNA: TGCGCCAGCACCCCGGGGACTAGCGGGAGGGAGACCCAGTACTTC

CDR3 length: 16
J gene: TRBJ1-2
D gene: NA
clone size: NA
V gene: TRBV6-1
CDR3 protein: CASSEALQGMNYGYTF
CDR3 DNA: TGTGCCAGCAGTGAAGCGCTTCAGGGGATGAACTATGGCTACACCTTC

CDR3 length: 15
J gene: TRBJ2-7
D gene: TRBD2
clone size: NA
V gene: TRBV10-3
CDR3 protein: CAISEFAGVSDEQYF
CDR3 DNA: TGTGCCATCAGTGAGTTTGCGGGGGTGAGCGACGAGCAGTACTTC

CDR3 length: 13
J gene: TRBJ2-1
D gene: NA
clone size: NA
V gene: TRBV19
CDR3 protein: CASSIGGDNEQFF
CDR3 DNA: TGTGCCAGTAGTATAGGGGGGGACAATGAGCAGTTCTTC

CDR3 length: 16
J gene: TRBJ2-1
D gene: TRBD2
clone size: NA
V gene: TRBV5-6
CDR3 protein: CASSLFSGGRSHEQFF
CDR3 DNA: TGTGCCAGCAGCTTGTTTTCGGGAGGTAGGTCTCATGAGCAGTTCTTC

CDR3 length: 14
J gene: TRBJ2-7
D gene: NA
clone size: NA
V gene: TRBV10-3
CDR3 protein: CAISPLRGSYEQYF
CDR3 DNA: TGTGCCATCAGTCCCCTCCGGGGCTCCTACGAGCAGTACTTC

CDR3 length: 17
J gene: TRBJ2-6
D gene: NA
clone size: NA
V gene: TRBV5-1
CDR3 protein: CASSLRAGDSGANVLTF
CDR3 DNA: TGCGCCAGCAGCTTGAGGGCAGGGGACTCTGGGGCCAACGTCCTGACTTTC

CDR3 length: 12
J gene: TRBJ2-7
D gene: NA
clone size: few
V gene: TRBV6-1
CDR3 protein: CASSRPGYEQYF
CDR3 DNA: TGTGCCAGCAGCCGACCGGGCTACGAGCAGTACTTC

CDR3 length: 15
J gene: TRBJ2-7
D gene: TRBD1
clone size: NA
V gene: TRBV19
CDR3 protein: CASSPQGARTYEQYF
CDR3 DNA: TGTGCCAGTAGTCCACAGGGGGCCCGGACCTACGAGCAGTACTTC

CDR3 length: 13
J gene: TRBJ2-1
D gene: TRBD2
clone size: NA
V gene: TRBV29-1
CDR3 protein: CSVLAGVYNEQFF
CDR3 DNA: TGCAGCGTTCTAGCGGGCGTATACAATGAGCAGTTCTTC

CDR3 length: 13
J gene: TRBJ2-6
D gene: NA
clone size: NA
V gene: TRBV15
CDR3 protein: CATSRDLEGLLTF
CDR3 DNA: TGTGCCACCAGCAGAGATCTCGAGGGCCTCCTGACTTTC

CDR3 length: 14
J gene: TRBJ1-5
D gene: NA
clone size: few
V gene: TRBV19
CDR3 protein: CASSLRSDSQPQHF
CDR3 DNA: TGTGCCAGTTCCTTACGCTCGGATTCTCAGCCCCAGCATTTT

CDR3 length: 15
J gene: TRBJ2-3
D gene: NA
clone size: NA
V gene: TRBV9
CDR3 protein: CASSVEGSSTDTQYF
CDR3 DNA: TGTGCCAGCAGCGTAGAGGGTTCTAGCACAGATACGCAGTATTTT

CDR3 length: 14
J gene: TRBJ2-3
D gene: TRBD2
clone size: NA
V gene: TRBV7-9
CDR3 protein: CASSPGEGLDTQYF
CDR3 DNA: TGTGCCAGTAGCCCCGGGGAGGGGTTGGATACGCAGTATTTT

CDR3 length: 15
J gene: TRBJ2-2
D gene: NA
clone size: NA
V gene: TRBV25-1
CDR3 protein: CASSDGQINTGELFF
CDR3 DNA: TGTGCCAGCAGTGATGGACAGATTAACACCGGGGAGCTGTTTTTT

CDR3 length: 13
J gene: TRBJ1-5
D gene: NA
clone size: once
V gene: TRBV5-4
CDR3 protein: CASSLDRAQPQHF
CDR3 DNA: TGTGCCAGCAGCTTGGACAGGGCCCAGCCCCAGCATTTT

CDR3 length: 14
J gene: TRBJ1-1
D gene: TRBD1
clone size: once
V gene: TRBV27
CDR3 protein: CASSPTHRDRAAFF
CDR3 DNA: TGTGCCAGCAGTCCCACACACAGGGACAGGGCAGCTTTCTTT

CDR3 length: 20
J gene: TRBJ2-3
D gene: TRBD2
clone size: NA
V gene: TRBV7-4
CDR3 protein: CASSGDPWGAPGRAEDTQYF
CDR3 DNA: TGTGCCAGCAGCGGTGACCCTTGGGGGGCTCCCGGGAGGGCCGAAGATACGCAGTATTTT

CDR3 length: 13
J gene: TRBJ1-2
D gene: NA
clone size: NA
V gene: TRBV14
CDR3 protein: CASSHTRGNGYTF
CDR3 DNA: TGTGCCAGCAGCCACACTCGGGGAAATGGCTACACCTTC

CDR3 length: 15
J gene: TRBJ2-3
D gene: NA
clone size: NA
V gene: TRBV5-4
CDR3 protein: CASTLGGQSTDTQYF
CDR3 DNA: TGTGCCAGCACCCTAGGAGGGCAAAGCACAGATACGCAGTATTTT

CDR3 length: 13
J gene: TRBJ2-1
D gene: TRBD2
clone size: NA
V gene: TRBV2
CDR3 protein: CASRRTSGNEQFF
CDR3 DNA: TGTGCCAGCAGAAGGACTAGCGGGAATGAGCAGTTCTTC

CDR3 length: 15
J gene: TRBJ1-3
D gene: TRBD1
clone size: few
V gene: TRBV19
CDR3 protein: CASSHRQGAGNTIYF
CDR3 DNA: TGTGCCAGTAGCCATCGACAGGGGGCTGGAAACACCATATATTTT

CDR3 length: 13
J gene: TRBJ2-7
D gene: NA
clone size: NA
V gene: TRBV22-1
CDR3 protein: CPGSAHGSYEQYF
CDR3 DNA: TGTCCTGGGAGCGCACATGGATCCTACGAGCAGTACTTC

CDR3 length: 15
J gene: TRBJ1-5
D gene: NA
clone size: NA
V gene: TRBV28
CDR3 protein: CASKSFGEGNQPQHF
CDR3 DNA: TGTGCCAGCAAGAGTTTCGGGGAAGGCAATCAGCCCCAGCATTTT

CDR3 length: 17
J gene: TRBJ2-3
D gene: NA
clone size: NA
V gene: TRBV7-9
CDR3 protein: CASSDGLIELGTDTQYF
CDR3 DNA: TGTGCCAGCAGCGACGGACTCATCGAACTCGGGACAGATACGCAGTATTTT

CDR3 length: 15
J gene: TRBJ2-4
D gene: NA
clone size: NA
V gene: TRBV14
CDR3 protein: CASSQDGAAKNIQYF
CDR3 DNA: TGTGCCAGCAGCCAAGATGGGGCCGCCAAAAACATTCAGTACTTC

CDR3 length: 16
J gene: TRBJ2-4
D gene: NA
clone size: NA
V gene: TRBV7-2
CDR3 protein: CASSLGPVTAQNIQYF
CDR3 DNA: TGTGCCAGCAGCTTAGGGCCTGTAACAGCCCAAAACATTCAGTACTTC

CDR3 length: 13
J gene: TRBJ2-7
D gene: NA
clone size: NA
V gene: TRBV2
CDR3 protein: CATQRDRNYEQYF
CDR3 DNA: TGTGCCACTCAGAGGGACCGAAACTACGAGCAGTACTTC

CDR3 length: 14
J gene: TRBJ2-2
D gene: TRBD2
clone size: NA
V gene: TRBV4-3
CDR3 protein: CASSQVGGRGELFF
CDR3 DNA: TGCGCCAGCAGCCAAGTGGGCGGGAGAGGGGAGCTGTTTTTT

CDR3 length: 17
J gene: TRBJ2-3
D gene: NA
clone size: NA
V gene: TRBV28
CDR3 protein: CASRDPSYPGGTDTQYF
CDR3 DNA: TGTGCCAGCCGGGACCCTAGTTACCCAGGGGGCACAGATACGCAGTATTTT

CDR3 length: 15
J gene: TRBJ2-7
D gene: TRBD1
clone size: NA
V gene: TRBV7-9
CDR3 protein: CASSLQGASSYEQYF
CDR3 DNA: TGTGCCAGCAGCTTACAGGGGGCTAGCTCCTACGAGCAGTACTTC

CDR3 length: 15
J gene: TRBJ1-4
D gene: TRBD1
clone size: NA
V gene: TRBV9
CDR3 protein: CASSGDRVSNEKLFF
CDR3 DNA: TGTGCCAGCAGCGGCGACAGGGTGTCTAATGAAAAACTGTTTTTT

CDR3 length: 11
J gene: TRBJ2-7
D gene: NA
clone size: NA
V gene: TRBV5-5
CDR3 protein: CASNRAYEQYF
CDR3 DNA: TGTGCCAGCAACCGAGCCTACGAGCAGTACTTC

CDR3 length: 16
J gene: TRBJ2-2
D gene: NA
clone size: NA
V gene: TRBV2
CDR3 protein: CASTPELPMNTGELFF
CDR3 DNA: TGTGCCAGTACTCCGGAGCTTCCTATGAACACCGGGGAGCTGTTTTTT

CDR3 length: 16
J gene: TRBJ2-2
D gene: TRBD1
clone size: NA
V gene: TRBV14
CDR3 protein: CASSRMTGRDTGELFF
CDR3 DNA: TGTGCCAGCAGCCGTATGACAGGGCGTGACACCGGGGAGCTGTTTTTT

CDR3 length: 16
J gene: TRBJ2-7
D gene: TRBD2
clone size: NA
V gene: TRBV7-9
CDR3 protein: CASTTNSGRSPLEQYF
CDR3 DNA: TGTGCCAGCACCACTAATAGCGGGAGAAGCCCTCTCGAGCAGTACTTC

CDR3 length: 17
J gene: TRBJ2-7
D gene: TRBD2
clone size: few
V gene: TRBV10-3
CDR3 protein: CAISDPNNPGLAYEQYF
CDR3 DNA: TGTGCCATCAGTGACCCAAACAATCCGGGACTAGCCTACGAGCAGTACTTC

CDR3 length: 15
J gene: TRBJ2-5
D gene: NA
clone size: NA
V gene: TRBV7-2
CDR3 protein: CASSLVRGAQETQYF
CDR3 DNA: TGTGCCAGCAGCTTAGTCCGGGGGGCGCAGGAGACCCAGTACTTC

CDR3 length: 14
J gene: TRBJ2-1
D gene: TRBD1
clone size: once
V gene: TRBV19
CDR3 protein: CASSIGDRGNEQFF
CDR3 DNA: TGTGCCAGTAGTATCGGAGACAGGGGCAATGAGCAGTTCTTC

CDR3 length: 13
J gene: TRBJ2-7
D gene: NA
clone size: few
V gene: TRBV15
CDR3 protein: CATSIPGYYEQYF
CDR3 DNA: TGTGCCACCAGCATTCCTGGGTATTACGAGCAGTACTTC

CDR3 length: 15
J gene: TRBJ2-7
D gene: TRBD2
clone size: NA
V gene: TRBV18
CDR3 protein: CASSPTSGRRSEQYF
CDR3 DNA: TGTGCCAGCTCACCCACTAGCGGGAGGCGGAGCGAGCAGTACTTC

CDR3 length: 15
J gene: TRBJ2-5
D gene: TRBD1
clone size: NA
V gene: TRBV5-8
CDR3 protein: CASSRGTGEVETQYF
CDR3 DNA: TGTGCCAGCAGCCGAGGGACAGGGGAGGTTGAGACCCAGTACTTC

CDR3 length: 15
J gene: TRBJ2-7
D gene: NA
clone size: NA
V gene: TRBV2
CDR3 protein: CASSDIGPWDYEQYF
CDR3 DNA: TGTGCCAGCAGTGATATAGGTCCTTGGGACTACGAGCAGTACTTC

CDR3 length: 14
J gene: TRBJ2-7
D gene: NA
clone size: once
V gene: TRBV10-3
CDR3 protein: CAISESLSPYEQYF
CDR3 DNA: TGTGCCATCAGTGAGTCGCTTAGTCCTTACGAGCAGTACTTC

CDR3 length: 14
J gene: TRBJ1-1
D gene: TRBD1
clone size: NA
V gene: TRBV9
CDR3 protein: CASSALKGASEAFF
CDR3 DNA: TGTGCCAGCAGCGCCCTCAAGGGGGCCTCTGAAGCTTTCTTT

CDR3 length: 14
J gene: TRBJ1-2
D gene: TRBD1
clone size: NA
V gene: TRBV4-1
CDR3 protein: CASSPRQGGYGYTF
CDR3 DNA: TGCGCCAGCAGCCCCCGACAGGGAGGCTATGGCTACACCTTC